One T cell receptor (beta chain) is described in this entry. Its specificity is not known. This sample is drawn from a study of cytomegalovirus exposure and HLA in healthy donors. Measured with immunoSEQ multiplex PCR; TCRdb has only the in-frame clones, and not every one. This sample has 130,000 to 150,000 clones; 85% to 90% occur once, and the top ten carry 2.5% to 4%. Separation from the roughly 690-subject first cohort characterized the roughly 120-subject validation cohort, to which the donors belonged. Points from the study as a whole: High specificity and sensitivity for cytomegalovirus status were reported for the classifier.

The specimen was PBMCs. This clonotype originated in a woman between 18 and 29 years old in good health and CMV-seropositive.

Here the CDR3 reads CASSPDTTNYGYTF. CDR3 nucleotides: TGTGCCAGCAGCCCCGACACGACTAACTATGGCTACACCTTC. J is TRBJ1-2 and V is TRBV7-9; D is ambiguous. CDR3 length: 14 residues. Germline loops: CDR1 SEHNR, CDR2 FQNEAQ (reference sequence). The V gene lost 5 bases and the J gene lost 0 bases, with 10 bases spanning the gap.